This record looks at one TCR beta chain sequence and its context. Its target is unknown. This specimen belongs to a study of cytomegalovirus exposure and HLA in healthy donors. The overall study: In a later analysis, it was reported that the 110 or so validation repertoires had been produced on the same platform as the roughly 610 repertoires belonging to the first cohort.

Trimming took 7 bases from V and 3 from J; bases not matched to a gene: 10. The CDR3 loop spans 15 amino acids. Germline V gene data show CDR1 as MRHNA and CDR2 as SNTAGT. General observations from the study: Cytomegalovirus-associated status was assigned to approximately 160 TCR beta chains.

Sequencing used immunoSEQ multiplex PCR; TCRdb keeps in-frame clones, though not all of them. The sample carries approximately 160,000 clones, 89% recorded once. The specimen was PBMCs. This sequence joins TRBV6-4 and TRBJ2-3, with 7 bases fitting TRBD2. The sequence derives from a man between 18 and 35 years old in good health and CMV-seropositive. CDR3 coding DNA: TGTGCCAGCAAAGAGTCTAGCGGTGAAACAGATACGCAGTATTTT. Encoded protein: CASKESSGETDTQYF.